Here is one TCR beta chain with its context. The data were taken from a study of ipilimumab plus nivolumab after autologous stem cell transplantation. The overall study: The DLBCL group included primary refractory and relapsed cases.

TCRdb keeps only in-frame clones here, not all; method: immunoSEQ multiplex PCR. This sample carries 15,000 to 20,000 clones, 81% of them seen once, and the ten largest clones take about 6.3%. CDR1 is MNHEY and CDR2 is SVGAGI in the germline V gene. This CDR3 is 15 amino acids long. V shed 6 bases and J 1 base; nucleotides not matched to a gene: 6. The genes are TRBV6-5 and TRBJ2-3, with 8 bases matching TRBD1. The sample consisted of PBMCs, taken in a trial of ipilimumab plus nivolumab as post-transplant consolidation. The TCR comes from a male donor with diffuse large B-cell lymphoma. The CDR3 coding sequence is TGTGCCAGCAGCAGACAGGGGTTGGGCACAGATACGCAGTATTTT. This codes for CASSRQGLGTDTQYF.